This is a list of T cell receptor beta chains from one sample in a study of human thymus T cells. Assay used: immunoSEQ multiplex PCR; TCRdb lists only in-frame clones, some missing. The sample holds tens of thousands of clones, 90% to 95% seen once. Sequencing was done on a sample of thymus tissue. These receptors came from a girl under three years old with a congenital heart defect but otherwise immunologically healthy. Both conserved end residues are part of each CDR3. Fields, in order: D gene, V gene, clone size, J gene, CDR3 DNA, CDR3 protein. D genes are given only for firm matches. Expanded clones get a size class; other rows say once, few or many, or leave the size out.

D: -
V: TRBV27
size: -
J: TRBJ2-7
DNA: TGTGCCAGCAGTTCTAGCTCCCGGGACACCAGCTCCTACGAGCAGTACTTC
CDR3: CASSSSSRDTSSYEQYF

D: -
V: TRBV19
size: -
J: TRBJ1-2
DNA: TGTGCCGGCAGATCCGCTAACTATGGCTACACCTTC
CDR3: CAGRSANYGYTF

D: -
V: TRBV18
size: -
J: TRBJ2-5
DNA: TGTGCCAGCTCAGCCCCGACACAAGAGACCCAGTACTTC
CDR3: CASSAPTQETQYF

D: -
V: TRBV5-8
size: -
J: TRBJ1-2
DNA: TGTGCCAGCAGCTTGGCGGCAGTCTTTTCTGGCTACACCTTC
CDR3: CASSLAAVFSGYTF

D: -
V: TRBV28
size: -
J: TRBJ2-7
DNA: TGTGCCAGCCTTCGGACGGCTGGAGGGACCTACGAGCAGTACTTC
CDR3: CASLRTAGGTYEQYF

D: -
V: TRBV15
size: -
J: TRBJ2-5
DNA: TGTGCCACCAGAAAACGCGAGCTCCAAGAGACCCAGTACTTC
CDR3: CATRKRELQETQYF

D: TRBD2
V: TRBV5-1
size: -
J: TRBJ2-7
DNA: TGCGCCAGCAGCCCATCTGGGACTAGCGAAACTCCCCCCGAGCAGTACTTC
CDR3: CASSPSGTSETPPEQYF

D: -
V: TRBV29-1
size: -
J: TRBJ1-1
DNA: TGCAGCGTACAGGGTGGGTACACTGAAGCTTTCTTT
CDR3: CSVQGGYTEAFF

D: TRBD1
V: TRBV7-2
size: -
J: TRBJ2-2
DNA: TGTGCCAGCAGCTTACCGGGACAGGGGAGTTGTGAGCTGTTTTTT
CDR3: CASSLPGQGSCELFF

D: -
V: TRBV5-1
size: -
J: TRBJ2-7
DNA: TGCGCCAGCAGCCCCAAGCCTAGAGGGCACGAGCAGTACTTC
CDR3: CASSPKPRGHEQYF

D: TRBD2
V: TRBV4-1
size: -
J: TRBJ2-7
DNA: TGCGCCAGCAGCCAAGGCCCCATTTTAGCGGGGCCCTACGAGCAGTACTTC
CDR3: CASSQGPILAGPYEQYF

D: -
V: TRBV15
size: -
J: TRBJ2-3
DNA: TGTGCCATAGGAAGGACAAGGTCCGATACGCAGTATTTT
CDR3: CAIGRTRSDTQYF

D: -
V: TRBV19
size: -
J: TRBJ1-1
DNA: TGTGCCAGTAGTACCTTAACCGTGGAGGTAGAAGCTTTCTTT
CDR3: CASSTLTVEVEAFF

D: -
V: TRBV28
size: -
J: TRBJ1-3
DNA: TGTGCCAGCAGTCCGGGGGCGACCTCTGGAAACACCATATATTTT
CDR3: CASSPGATSGNTIYF

D: -
V: TRBV10-2
size: -
J: TRBJ2-3
DNA: TGCGCCAGCAGTGAGAACCTACCCCCTAGCCCACAAAGCCCAGATACGCAGTATTTT
CDR3: CASSENLPPSPQSPDTQYF

D: -
V: TRBV2
size: -
J: TRBJ1-6
DNA: TGTGCCAGCTGTCGACAGGCGAATTCACCCCTCCACTTT
CDR3: CASCRQANSPLHF

D: -
V: TRBV9
size: -
J: TRBJ1-1
DNA: TGTGCCAGCAGCGCGGCGTCGGGGCGCGCTGAAGCTTTCTTT
CDR3: CASSAASGRAEAFF

D: -
V: TRBV6-5
size: -
J: TRBJ1-1
DNA: TGTGCCAGCAACCTAAAGAACACTGAAGCTTTCTTT
CDR3: CASNLKNTEAFF

D: -
V: TRBV29-1
size: -
J: TRBJ2-1
DNA: TGCAGCGTTGTCGGGTCGAGCTCCTACAATGAGCAGTTCTTC
CDR3: CSVVGSSSYNEQFF

D: -
V: TRBV12-5
size: few
J: TRBJ2-1
DNA: TGTGCTAGTGGTGGCCCACAGGGAGGTTTGGCTTACAATGAGCAGTTCTTC
CDR3: CASGGPQGGLAYNEQFF

D: TRBD2
V: TRBV5-4
size: -
J: TRBJ2-7
DNA: TGTGCCAGCAGCTTGCCCACTAGCGGGAGGCCCAGCTCCTACGAGCAGTACTTC
CDR3: CASSLPTSGRPSSYEQYF

D: TRBD2
V: TRBV6-1
size: -
J: TRBJ2-1
DNA: TGTGCCAGCAGTGAAGAGGGACTAGCGGGATCCTACAATGAGCAGTTCTTC
CDR3: CASSEEGLAGSYNEQFF

D: TRBD2
V: TRBV30
size: -
J: TRBJ2-7
DNA: TGTGCCTGGAGTGTACCTCCCCCCCCTAGCGGATCCTACGAGCAGTACTTC
CDR3: CAWSVPPPPSGSYEQYF

D: -
V: TRBV19
size: -
J: TRBJ2-2
DNA: TGTGCCAGTACCACCCAGGACAGCCCCACCGGGGAGCTGTTTTTT
CDR3: CASTTQDSPTGELFF

D: -
V: TRBV25-1
size: -
J: TRBJ1-1
DNA: TGTGCCAGCACCCCCAAGCAGGGCCTGAACACTGAAGCTTTCTTT
CDR3: CASTPKQGLNTEAFF

D: -
V: TRBV19
size: -
J: TRBJ1-2
DNA: TGTGCCAGTAGTACAGGGCTTGGCTACACCTTC
CDR3: CASSTGLGYTF

D: TRBD2
V: TRBV11-2
size: -
J: TRBJ2-1
DNA: TGTGCCAGCAGCTTAGAATGGCGGGAGGCGCGCAATGAGCAGTTCTTC
CDR3: CASSLEWREARNEQFF

D: -
V: TRBV23-1
size: -
J: TRBJ2-5
DNA: TGCGCCACCTTTCCGACAGACAGAAAGGGAGAGACCCAGTACTTC
CDR3: CATFPTDRKGETQYF

D: -
V: TRBV6-6
size: -
J: TRBJ1-1
DNA: TGTGCCAGCAGGCCCAACAGGGTTGGGGAAGCTTTCTTT
CDR3: CASRPNRVGEAFF

D: TRBD2
V: TRBV5-5
size: once
J: TRBJ2-3
DNA: TGTGCCAGCAGCTTGGGAACTAGCGGGAACTCAGGACCAGATACGCAGTATTTT
CDR3: CASSLGTSGNSGPDTQYF

D: TRBD1
V: TRBV11-2
size: -
J: TRBJ2-7
DNA: TGTGCCAGCAGCTCATGGCCGGGACAGGGGGCTGCGCAGTACTTC
CDR3: CASSSWPGQGAAQYF

D: -
V: TRBV27
size: -
J: TRBJ2-7
DNA: TGTGCCAGCAGTAAGGGTAACGAGCAGTACTTC
CDR3: CASSKGNEQYF

D: TRBD1
V: TRBV6-4
size: -
J: TRBJ1-2
DNA: TGTGCCAGCAGTGACTCTAAGACAGGGCTCTATGGCTACACCTTC
CDR3: CASSDSKTGLYGYTF

D: -
V: TRBV6-1
size: -
J: TRBJ1-3
DNA: TGTGCCAGCAGTGAAGCGGTGCGGGAGGGCTTAACTGGAAACACCATATATTTT
CDR3: CASSEAVREGLTGNTIYF

D: TRBD1
V: TRBV28
size: -
J: TRBJ2-7
DNA: TGTGCCAGCAGCCCCTGGACATACAGGGGGGTAGGTAGGACCTACGAGCAGTACTTC
CDR3: CASSPWTYRGVGRTYEQYF

D: -
V: TRBV11-2
size: -
J: TRBJ2-1
DNA: TGTGCCAGCCACTCCCAGGAGGAGCAGTTCTTC
CDR3: CASHSQEEQFF

D: TRBD1
V: TRBV7-2
size: -
J: TRBJ2-5
DNA: TGTGCCAGCAGTTTTCAGGGGGTCGAAGAGACCCAGTACTTC
CDR3: CASSFQGVEETQYF

D: -
V: TRBV6-5
size: -
J: TRBJ1-1
DNA: TGTGCCAGCAGTTACTCTAGGGGGGCGCAGGCCACTGAAGCTTTCTTT
CDR3: CASSYSRGAQATEAFF

D: TRBD1
V: TRBV4-1
size: -
J: TRBJ1-4
DNA: TGCGCCAGCAGCCTCAGACAGGGGTATGGTAATGAAAAACTGTTTTTT
CDR3: CASSLRQGYGNEKLFF

D: -
V: TRBV4-1
size: -
J: TRBJ2-3
DNA: TGCGCCAGCAGCCAGGCGGGACAGAATAGCACAGATACGCAGTATTTT
CDR3: CASSQAGQNSTDTQYF

D: -
V: TRBV30
size: -
J: TRBJ1-1
DNA: TGTGCCTGGAGTGGGGGGGACCCAGAGAACACTGAAGCTTTCTTT
CDR3: CAWSGGDPENTEAFF

D: -
V: TRBV27
size: -
J: TRBJ1-3
DNA: TGTGCCAGCAGTTCCATGACCGACTCTGGAAACACCATATATTTT
CDR3: CASSSMTDSGNTIYF

D: -
V: TRBV28
size: -
J: TRBJ2-7
DNA: TGTGCCAGCAGTTCCCAGGACTCCGGGGTCTCTCTGACCAACAACTTACTGCAGTACTTC
CDR3: CASSSQDSGVSLTNNLLQYF

D: -
V: TRBV6-5
size: -
J: TRBJ2-7
DNA: TGTGCCAGCAGAAGGGACACCTCCTACGAGCAGTACTTC
CDR3: CASRRDTSYEQYF

D: -
V: TRBV5-1
size: -
J: TRBJ2-5
DNA: TGCGCCAGCAGGAGGGGGGAGAGACTCAGGCTAGCGGATCAAGAGACCCAGTACTTC
CDR3: CASRRGERLRLADQETQYF

D: -
V: TRBV6-1
size: -
J: TRBJ1-2
DNA: TGTGCCAGCAGTGAAGGGGGAAAAGGCTACACCTTC
CDR3: CASSEGGKGYTF

D: -
V: TRBV30
size: -
J: TRBJ1-5
DNA: TGTGCCTGGAGTGTCCGAGACCGTAAATCAGAGCAGCCCCAGCATTTT
CDR3: CAWSVRDRKSEQPQHF

D: -
V: TRBV6-5
size: -
J: TRBJ2-2
DNA: TGTGCCAGCAGTTACTCGCGGCTAGCGCGGGCCGGGGAGCTGTTTTTT
CDR3: CASSYSRLARAGELFF

D: -
V: TRBV5-1
size: -
J: TRBJ1-2
DNA: TGCGCCAGCAGCTACGGGACCCTATTCAACTACCTCTATGGCTACACCTTC
CDR3: CASSYGTLFNYLYGYTF

D: TRBD2
V: TRBV4-3
size: -
J: TRBJ2-3
DNA: TGCGCCAGCAGCCTTAAGGTCAGGCTAGCGGGAATTCCTTCCGGGACAGATACGCAGTATTTT
CDR3: CASSLKVRLAGIPSGTDTQYF

D: TRBD1
V: TRBV4-3
size: -
J: TRBJ2-7
DNA: TGCGCCAGCAGCCAAAGTATAGACAGGGGCTACGAGCAGTACTTC
CDR3: CASSQSIDRGYEQYF

D: TRBD1
V: TRBV27
size: -
J: TRBJ2-7
DNA: TGTGCCAGCAGTTTATCGGGGGACAGGATCTACGAGCAGTACTTC
CDR3: CASSLSGDRIYEQYF

D: -
V: TRBV28
size: once
J: TRBJ2-7
DNA: TGTGCCAGCAGTTTGCCAGGATGCTACGAGCAGTACTTC
CDR3: CASSLPGCYEQYF

D: -
V: TRBV20-1
size: -
J: TRBJ2-3
DNA: TGCAGTGCTAGTGTTTCAGATACGCAGTATTTT
CDR3: CSASVSDTQYF

D: TRBD1
V: TRBV7-9
size: -
J: TRBJ2-7
DNA: TGTGCCAGCAGCTTAGCCGGCTGGACAGGCGACGAGCAGTACTTC
CDR3: CASSLAGWTGDEQYF

D: -
V: TRBV12-5
size: -
J: TRBJ2-7
DNA: TGTGCTAGTGCCCGAACAGGGGTAGGGGGAGGGCCCCCCTACGAGCAGTACTTC
CDR3: CASARTGVGGGPPYEQYF

D: -
V: TRBV6-4
size: -
J: TRBJ2-3
DNA: TGTGCCAGCAGTTCGATAGCGGCTAGCACAGATACGCAGTATTTT
CDR3: CASSSIAASTDTQYF